This T cell receptor beta chain was obtained from a study of vaccination and CD4 T cells after COVID-19. Study-wide context: Sampling post-COVID took place a median around 100 days after diagnosis (range 35 to 161). General study results and limits: Reactive clonotype counts went from median about 20 after infection to some 40 after vaccination, nonsignificantly.

Note on this clonotype: The antigen remains undetermined.

The V and J ends lost 6 bases and 1 base respectively, with 10 bases between them. This CDR3 is built from 15 residues. Germline V lookup: CDR1 LGHDT, CDR2 YNNKEL (reference sequence). Treatment reported: roughly 10-day PBMC culture with coronavirus spike peptide pools or control peptides (ViraFEST assay). Sequence data for DNA of cultured CD4+ T cells were generated by the Oncomine TCR Beta short-read assay. One entry per CDR3 protein results from TCRdb running MiXCR on the PCR reads. The sample has some 11,000 distinct CDR3 sequences, approximately 73% seen once. The V and J genes are TRBV3-1 and TRBJ1-6; no reliable D call. The sequencing sample was made of CD4+ T cells from blood, cultured in vitro. The receptor's source is a human donor who had recovered from COVID-19. The CDR3 loop is CASSDLRSYNSPLHF. CDR3 sequence (DNA): TGTGCCAGCAGTGACTTGAGGTCCTATAATTCACCCCTCCACTTT.